This T cell receptor (beta chain) was found in a study of blood T cell repertoires in COVID-19. Study overall: Donors in the United States, Italy and Spain gave samples during acute or convalescent COVID-19. PBMCs, B-cell-depleted T cells, or T cells were the source of the cDNA or gDNA that made up the material.

In the original workflow: Estimation of nucleated cell counts relied on the amplification of reference gene primers. The method was immunoSEQ multiplex PCR; TCRdb's version includes in-frame clones alone and lacks a portion of them. V, J and clone size derive from that table, while D and trimming were established from the DNA sequence. The table has about 250,000 clones, approximately 89% seen once. This CDR3 contains 14 residues. V was trimmed by 5 bases and J by 2 bases, leaving 12 bases between them. Germline CDR1 LNHDA, CDR2 SQIVND (reference sequence). The J gene is TRBJ1-1, the V gene TRBV19, with D maybe TRBD1 (5 bases). Sequenced material: peripheral blood. This clonotype originated in a woman aged 60-75 years who had recovered from COVID-19. CDR3 region: CASSPMGGNTEAFF. In DNA, the CDR3 is TGTGCCAGTAGTCCTATGGGGGGAAACACTGAAGCTTTCTTT.